The rows below give T cell receptor beta chains drawn from one sample of a study of T-cell reconstitution after alpha-beta-depleted transplantation in children. TCRdb re-derived calls from the PCR reads in MiXCR, one entry per CDR3 protein. The table lists around 410,000 distinct CDR3 sequences, 9.5% to 13% of them singletons. The sample in question was PBMCs from the stem cell graft donor, obtained from the stem cell graft. Receptors were obtained from a human donor who donated a stem cell graft to a child with acute myeloid leukemia. CDR3s include the opening cysteine and the closing phenylalanine or tryptophan. Each record gives: V gene, J gene, D gene, CDR3 length, clone size, CDR3 DNA, CDR3 protein. The D gene is left open where the match is weak. The size field is filled for only some rows; it gives once, few, many or a size class.

>TRBV6-1|TRBJ2-3|TRBD2|16|.
TGTGCCAGCAGTGCCCTGACTAGCGGGGGCACAGATACGCAGTATTTT
CASSALTSGGTDTQYF
>TRBV5-1|TRBJ2-3|.|14|many
TGCGCCAGCAGCTTGTACGACAGGCGCGATACGCAGTATTTT
CASSLYDRRDTQYF
>TRBV12-3/TRBV12-4|TRBJ2-4|TRBD1|14|few
TGTGCCAGCAGCCCCCGCACAGGGGGCCGCATTCAGTACTTC
CASSPRTGGRIQYF
>TRBV12-3/TRBV12-4|TRBJ2-3|.|14|few
TGTGCCAGCAGGTGGGGGGGGGCCGCAGATACGCAGTATTTT
CASRWGGAADTQYF
>TRBV29-1|TRBJ2-7|.|15|.
TGCAGCGTTGAAGGGTCGACAGGATTCTTCTACGAGCAGTACTTC
CSVEGSTGFFYEQYF
>TRBV4-2|TRBJ2-7|.|14|.
TGTGCCAGCAGCCAATTGCTGGGTTCGGCCGAGCAGTACTTC
CASSQLLGSAEQYF
>TRBV7-6|TRBJ2-2|.|15|many
TGTGCCAGCAGCTTAAGGGGCAGGGGAGCCGGGGAGCTGTTTTTT
CASSLRGRGAGELFF
>TRBV20-1|TRBJ2-7|TRBD2|15|.
TGCAGTGCTAGAGTTCGCCTAGCGGGACCCTACGAGCAGTACTTC
CSARVRLAGPYEQYF
>TRBV5-1|TRBJ1-4|.|14|few
TGCGCCAGCAGCCTCCGGGGAGGAGGGGAAAAACTGTTTTTT
CASSLRGGGEKLFF
>TRBV6-1|TRBJ1-2|TRBD1|14|few
TGTGCCAGCAGGGCGGGACAGGGGAGCTATGGCTACACCTTC
CASRAGQGSYGYTF
>TRBV7-2|TRBJ1-1|TRBD1|15|.
TGTGCCAGCACCAGGGGTGGGACAGACAGTTCTGAAGCTTTCTTT
CASTRGGTDSSEAFF
>TRBV12-3/TRBV12-4|TRBJ2-3|.|16|.
TGTGCCAGCAGTTTAAGAGGGCAGGGCTTGAGAGATACGCACTATTTT
CASSLRGQGLRDTHYF
>TRBV12-5|TRBJ2-7|TRBD2|12|once
TGTGCTAGTGGTTTGGGGGGGGGAGAGCAGTACTTC
CASGLGGGEQYF
>TRBV5-6|TRBJ2-5|TRBD1|14|.
TGTGCCAGCGGGGGACAGGGGTTCCAAGAGACCCAGTACTTC
CASGGQGFQETQYF
>TRBV7-3|TRBJ2-2|.|16|few
TGTGCCAGCAGCTTTTCGCCCGGGATGGGAACCGGGGAGCTGTTTTTT
CASSFSPGMGTGELFF
>TRBV12-3/TRBV12-4|TRBJ2-7|.|15|.
TGTGCCAGCAGTTTAGGTTCACCCCCTCACTACGAGCAGTACTTC
CASSLGSPPHYEQYF